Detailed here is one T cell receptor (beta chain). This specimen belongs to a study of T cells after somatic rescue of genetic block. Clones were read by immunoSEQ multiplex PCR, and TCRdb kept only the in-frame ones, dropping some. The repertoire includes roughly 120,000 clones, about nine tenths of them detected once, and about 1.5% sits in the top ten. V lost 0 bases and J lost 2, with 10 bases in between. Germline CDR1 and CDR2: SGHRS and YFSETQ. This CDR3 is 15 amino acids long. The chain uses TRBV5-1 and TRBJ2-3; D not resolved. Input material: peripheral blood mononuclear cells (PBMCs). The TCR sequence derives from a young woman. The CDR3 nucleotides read TGCGCCAGCAGCTTGGTACGGCATAACACAGATACGCAGTATTTT. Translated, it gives CASSLVRHNTDTQYF.